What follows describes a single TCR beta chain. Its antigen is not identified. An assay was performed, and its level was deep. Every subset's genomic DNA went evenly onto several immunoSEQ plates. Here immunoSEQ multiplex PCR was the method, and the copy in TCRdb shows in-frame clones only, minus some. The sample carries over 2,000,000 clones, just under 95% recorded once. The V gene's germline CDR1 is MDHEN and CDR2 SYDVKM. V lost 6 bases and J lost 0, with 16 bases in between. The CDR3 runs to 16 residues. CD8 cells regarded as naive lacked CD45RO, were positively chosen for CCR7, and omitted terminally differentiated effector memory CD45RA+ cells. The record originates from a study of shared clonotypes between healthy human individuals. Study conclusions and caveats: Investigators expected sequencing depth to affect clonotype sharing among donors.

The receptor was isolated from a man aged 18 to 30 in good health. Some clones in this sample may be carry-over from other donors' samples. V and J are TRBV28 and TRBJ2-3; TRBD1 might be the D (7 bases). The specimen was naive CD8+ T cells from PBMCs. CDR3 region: CASSWGAGGSTDTQYF. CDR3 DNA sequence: TGTGCCAGCAGCTGGGGGGCAGGGGGGAGCACAGATACGCAGTATTTT.